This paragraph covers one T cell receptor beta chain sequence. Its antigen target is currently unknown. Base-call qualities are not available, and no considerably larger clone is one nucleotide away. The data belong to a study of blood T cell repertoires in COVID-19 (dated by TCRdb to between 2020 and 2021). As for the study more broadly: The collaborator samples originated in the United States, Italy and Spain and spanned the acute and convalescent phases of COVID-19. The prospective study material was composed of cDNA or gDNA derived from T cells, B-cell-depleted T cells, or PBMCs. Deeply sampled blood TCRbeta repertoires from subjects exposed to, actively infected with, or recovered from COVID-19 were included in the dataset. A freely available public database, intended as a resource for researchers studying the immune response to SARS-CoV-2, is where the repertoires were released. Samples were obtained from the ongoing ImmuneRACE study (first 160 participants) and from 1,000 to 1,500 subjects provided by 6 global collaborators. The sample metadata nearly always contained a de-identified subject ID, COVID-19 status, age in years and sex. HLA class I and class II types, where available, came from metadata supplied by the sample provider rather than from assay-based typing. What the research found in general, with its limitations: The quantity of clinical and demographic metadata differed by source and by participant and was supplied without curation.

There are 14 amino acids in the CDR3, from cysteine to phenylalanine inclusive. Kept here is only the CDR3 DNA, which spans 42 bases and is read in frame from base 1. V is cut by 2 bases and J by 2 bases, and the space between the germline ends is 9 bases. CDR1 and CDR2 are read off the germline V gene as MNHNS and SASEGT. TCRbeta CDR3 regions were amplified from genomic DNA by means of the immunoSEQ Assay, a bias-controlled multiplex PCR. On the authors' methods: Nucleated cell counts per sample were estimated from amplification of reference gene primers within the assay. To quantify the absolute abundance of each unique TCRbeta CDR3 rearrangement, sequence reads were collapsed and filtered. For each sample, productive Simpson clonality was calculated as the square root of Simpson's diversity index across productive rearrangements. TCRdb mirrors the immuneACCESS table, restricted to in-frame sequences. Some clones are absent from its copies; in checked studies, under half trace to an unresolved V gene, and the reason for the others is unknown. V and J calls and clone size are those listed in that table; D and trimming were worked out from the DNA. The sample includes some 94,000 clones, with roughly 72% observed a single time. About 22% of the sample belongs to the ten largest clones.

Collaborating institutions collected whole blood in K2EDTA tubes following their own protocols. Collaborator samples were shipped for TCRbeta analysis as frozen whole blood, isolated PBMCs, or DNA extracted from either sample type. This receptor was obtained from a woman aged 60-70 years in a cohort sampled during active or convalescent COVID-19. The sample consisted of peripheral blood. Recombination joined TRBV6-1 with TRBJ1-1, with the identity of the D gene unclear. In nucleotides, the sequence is TGTGCCAGCAGTGAATTGTCACTCAACACTGAAGCTTTCTTT. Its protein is CASSELSLNTEAFF.